The 26 T cell receptor beta chains given below trace back to one sample, sequenced in a study of cytomegalovirus exposure and HLA in healthy donors. The PCR had 60 Vbeta and 13 Jbeta primers. The method was immunoSEQ multiplex PCR; TCRdb's version includes in-frame clones alone and lacks a portion of them. The sample shows tens of thousands of clones, roughly 86% of them seen only once. The specimen sequenced was PBMCs. The receptors were gathered from a man between 18 and 29 years old in good health and CMV-seronegative.

The rearrangement joins TRBV28 to TRBJ2-7; D is uncertain. Germline assignment: CDR1 MDHEN and CDR2 SYDVKM. V lost 4 bases and J lost 7, with 11 bases in between. This CDR3 is built from 12 residues. The CDR3 is CASSSQVSEQYF. The CDR3 region has the DNA TGTGCCAGCAGTTCGCAGGTGTCAGAGCAGTACTTC. The full variable domain, its missing parts supplied by reference TRBV28 and TRBJ2-7, is DVKVTQSSRYLVKRTGEKVFLECVQDMDHENMFWYRQDPGLGLRLIYFSYDVKMKEKGDIPEGYSVSREKKERFSLILESASTNQTSMYLCASSSQVSEQYFGPGTRLTVT.

This chain uses TRBV9 with TRBJ2-2, with a possible D match to TRBD1 (6 bases). The CDR3 length is 17 residues. The germline gives CDR1 SGDLS, CDR2 YYNGEE. V was trimmed by 3 bases and J by 1 base, leaving 16 bases between them. The CDR3 is CASSAPRQDMNTGELFF. CDR3 bases: TGTGCCAGCAGCGCCCCTCGACAGGATATGAACACCGGGGAGCTGTTTTTT.

The chain uses TRBV9 and TRBJ2-7; D is ambiguous. This CDR3 is built from 14 residues. Germline CDR1 reads SGDLS; CDR2 reads YYNGEE. Trimming removed 0 bases from V and 3 bases from J, with 10 bases in between. The CDR3: CASSVAAEYYEQYF. CDR3 nucleotide sequence: TGTGCCAGCAGCGTAGCTGCAGAATACTACGAGCAGTACTTC.

This clone was observed once. For the CDR3, the DNA is TGTGCCAGTAGGGGGGACAGGTACACTGAAGCTTTCTTT. This sequence encodes CASRGDRYTEAFF. J is TRBJ1-1 and V is TRBV19, with 8 bases identical to TRBD1. Germline CDR1 is LNHDA and CDR2 is SQIVND (reference sequence). There are 13 residues in the CDR3. Trimming took 6 bases from V and 3 from J; bases not matched to a gene: 3.

This clone was observed a single time. V gene TRBV7-9 combines with J gene TRBJ1-3; D remains ambiguous. Germline V CDR1 and CDR2: SEHNR, FQNEAQ (reference sequence). Trimming shortened V by 5 bases and J by 8 bases, and 10 bases separated the two germline ends. CDR3 size: 12 residues. This CDR3 is CASSPGADTIYF. CDR3 DNA sequence: TGTGCCAGCAGCCCAGGTGCTGACACCATATATTTT.

V and J are TRBV6-5 and TRBJ1-2, with D tentatively TRBD1 (5 bases). V was pared by 7 bases and J by 4 bases, with 19 bases between. CDR1 is MNHEY, CDR2 SVGAGI, per germline. This CDR3 spans 15 amino acids. The CDR3 bases are TGTGCCAGCACCATCTTAGGGGTCGATTTCTATGGCTACACCTTC. It translates to CASTILGVDFYGYTF.

This clone was seen a handful of times. The chain couples TRBV7-9 to TRBJ2-2; D perhaps matches TRBD2 (6 bases). V was cut by 5 bases and J by 1 base, with 20 bases left in between. The germline CDR1 and CDR2 sequences are SEHNR and FQNEAQ (reference sequence). The CDR3 has 18 residues. The CDR3 sequence is CASSRLGTLQMNTGELFF. CDR3 bases: TGTGCCAGCAGCAGACTAGGCACTCTACAAATGAACACCGGGGAGCTGTTTTTT.

The rearrangement joins TRBV29-1 to TRBJ2-2; D not resolved. The CDR3 runs to 12 residues. CDR1 is SQVTM, CDR2 ANQGSEA, per germline. V was clipped by 3 bases and J by 4 bases, with 6 bases between them. Written as DNA, the CDR3 is TGCAGCGTTGAGAGGCTCACCGGGGAGCTGTTTTTT. It translates to CSVERLTGELFF.

This clone was found a few times. The rearrangement uses TRBV27 and TRBJ2-7; D is ambiguous. The CDR3 length is 13 residues. V was clipped by 3 bases and J by 0 bases, with 6 bases between them. Germline CDR1 is MNHEY and CDR2 is SMNVEV (reference sequence). This CDR3 is CASSFMSSYEQYF. DNA of the CDR3: TGTGCCAGCAGTTTTATGAGCTCCTACGAGCAGTACTTC.

The rearrangement links TRBV28 to TRBJ1-2; the D is unclear. CDR1 and CDR2 (germline): MDHEN, SYDVKM. V dropped 2 bases and J dropped 0 bases, with 4 bases sitting between them. CDR3 length equals 13 residues. Written as DNA, the CDR3 is TGTGCCAGCAGTTTAACAGCTAACTATGGCTACACCTTC. This encodes CASSLTANYGYTF.

The chain uses TRBV19 and TRBJ1-1, with a weak D call TRBD1 (6 bases). CDR1 is LNHDA, CDR2 SQIVND, per germline (reference sequence). V was trimmed by 5 bases and J by 4 bases, leaving 8 bases between them. The CDR3 runs to 12 residues. The CDR3 is CASSPGVTEAFF. CDR3 bases: TGTGCCAGTAGTCCAGGGGTCACTGAAGCTTTCTTT.

The chain uses TRBV18 and TRBJ1-5; no clear D. Trimming removed 3 bases at V and 5 bases at J, with 11 bases between. CDR1 and CDR2 from the germline V gene are KGHSH and LQKENI. This CDR3 is built from 14 residues. The CDR3 is CASSPTQKDQPQHF. Written as DNA, the CDR3 is TGTGCCAGCTCACCGACACAGAAGGATCAGCCCCAGCATTTT.

The chain recombines TRBV5-1 with TRBJ2-7, with 7 positions matching TRBD1. This CDR3 is built from 13 residues. Germline CDR1 and CDR2: SGHRS and YFSETQ. The J segment lost 7 bases and the V segment lost 0 bases, leaving 4 bases of the junction unmatched. The CDR3 nucleotides are TGCGCCAGCAGCTTGGGGGACAGAAGTGAGCAGTACTTC. Amino acids: CASSLGDRSEQYF.

The rearrangement joins TRBV30 to TRBJ2-5; D is perhaps TRBD2 (5 bases). The V gene lost 2 bases and the J gene lost 6 bases, with 16 bases spanning the gap. Germline lookup yields CDR1 GTSNPN and CDR2 SVGIG (reference sequence). The CDR3 totals 14 residues. CDR3 bases: TGTGCCTGGAGTCCCCCGCGGGTTCGGAAGACCCAGTACTTC. It yields the protein CAWSPPRVRKTQYF.

The chain is built from TRBV5-1 and TRBJ2-1; 7 bases line up with TRBD1. The CDR3 length is 20 residues. The V and J ends lost 4 bases and 0 bases, in that order; junction bases with no gene match: 19. Germline CDR1 reads SGHRS; CDR2 reads YFSETQ. The CDR3 spells CASSLLPGQFSLSSYNEQFF. The CDR3 nucleotides read TGCGCCAGCAGCCTCTTACCGGGACAGTTCTCATTGAGCTCCTACAATGAGCAGTTCTTC.

This clone was counted a single time. The V gene is TRBV6-5, the J gene TRBJ1-3, with D hard to call. The CDR3 is made up of 13 amino acids. In germline, CDR1 is MNHEY, CDR2 SVGAGI. The V end lost 8 bases, the J end lost 3 bases, and 11 bases lay between the germline ends. The CDR3 reads CASRPNYGNTIYF. In DNA, the CDR3 is TGTGCCAGCCGTCCCAACTATGGAAACACCATATATTTT.

The chain is built from TRBV5-1 and TRBJ1-1; D is undetermined. Trimming took off 4 bases at V and 3 bases at J, with 10 bases between the two ends. Germline V gives CDR1 SGHRS, CDR2 YFSETQ. The CDR3 spans 13 residues. CDR3 sequence: CASSRTLDTEAFF. CDR3 coding DNA: TGCGCCAGCAGCCGGACTTTGGACACTGAAGCTTTCTTT. The full variable domain, with the rest looked up from reference TRBV5-1 and TRBJ1-1, is KAGVTQTPRYLIKTRGQQVTLSCSPISGHRSVSWYQQTPGQGLQFLFEYFSETQRNKGNFPGRFSGRQFSNSRSEMNVSTLELGDSALYLCASSRTLDTEAFFGQGTRLTVV.

The V and J genes are TRBV7-9 and TRBJ2-1, with D possibly TRBD1 on 5 matching bases. CDR1 and CDR2 (germline): SEHNR, FQNEAQ (reference sequence). CDR3 length equals 19 residues. The ends were cut back, 5 bases at V and 0 bases at J, with 23 bases in the middle. CDR3 nucleotide sequence: TGTGCCAGCAGCCTAGAATCAGACGGTCTAGGGGTCTCCTACAATGAGCAGTTCTTC. Protein sequence: CASSLESDGLGVSYNEQFF.

The chain uses TRBV6-6 and TRBJ1-5; 9 bases match TRBD1. CDR1 and CDR2 (germline): MNHNY, SVGAGI (reference sequence). This CDR3 is 16 amino acids long. Losses at the gene ends were 4 bases for V and 11 bases for J; bases not matched to a gene: 15. The CDR3 loop reads CASSSTTGGSGSAQHF. CDR3 nucleotide sequence: TGTGCCAGCAGTTCTACGACAGGGGGTTCGGGGTCAGCCCAGCATTTT.

The chain uses TRBV30 and TRBJ1-1; D is perhaps TRBD1 (6 bases). The CDR3 covers 13 residues. V was cut by 2 bases and J by 5 bases, with 12 bases left in between. Germline V gene data show CDR1 as GTSNPN and CDR2 as SVGIG (reference sequence). The CDR3 region is CAWSTQGGTEAFF. CDR3 sequence (DNA): TGTGCCTGGAGTACACAGGGAGGGACTGAAGCTTTCTTT.

The J gene is TRBJ1-1, the V gene TRBV6-6, with D unclear. V lost 8 bases and J 7 bases, leaving 11 bases between the germline ends. This CDR3 is 11 amino acids long. Germline-derived CDR1 and CDR2 are MNHNY and SVGAGI (reference sequence). The CDR3 DNA is TGTGCCAGCGGACTGGGCGGTGAAGCTTTCTTT. Amino acid sequence: CASGLGGEAFF.

The chain joins TRBV7-2 to TRBJ2-3, with D possibly TRBD2 on 5 matching bases. Trimming shortened V by 8 bases and J by 2 bases, and 14 bases separated the two germline ends. The CDR3 consists of 14 residues. CDR1 and CDR2 (germline): SGHTA, FQGNSA. The CDR3 DNA reads as TGTGCCAGCTCGGCCAGCGGACCCACAGATACGCAGTATTTT. Its protein product is CASSASGPTDTQYF.

The chain links TRBV19 to TRBJ1-6; D call uncertain. This CDR3 is built from 16 residues. Between the trimmed V and J ends, which lost 1 base and 4 bases, there was a span of 11 bases. Germline V gives CDR1 LNHDA, CDR2 SQIVND (reference sequence). The CDR3 sequence: CASSIATTVYNSPLHF. CDR3 nucleotides: TGTGCCAGTAGTATAGCCACCACAGTTTATAATTCACCCCTCCACTTT. Looking up the rest from reference TRBV19 and TRBJ1-6 gives the full variable domain: DGGITQSPKYLFRKEGQNVTLSCEQNLNHDAMYWYRQDPGQGLRLIYYSQIVNDFQKGDIAEGYSVSREKKESFPLTVTSAQKNPTAFYLCASSIATTVYNSPLHFGNGTRLTVT.

The chain carries TRBV4-1 and TRBJ1-6; 8 bases are shared with TRBD1. Germline V gene sequence: CDR1 MGHRA, CDR2 YSYEKL. The CDR3 loop spans 16 amino acids. Germline trimming cut 4 bases from V and 7 bases from J; bases unmatched to any gene: 9. The CDR3 loop reads CASSLLDRATNSPLHF. Here the CDR3 DNA reads TGCGCCAGCAGCCTCCTGGACAGGGCGACGAATTCACCCCTCCACTTT.

This chain joins TRBV7-8 and TRBJ1-6; 8 bases agree with TRBD1. The CDR3 extends over 17 amino acids. Germline V gives CDR1 SGHVS, CDR2 FQNEAQ. Trimming cost V 0 bases and J 7 bases; bases outside gene matches: 8. The CDR3 is CASSLAIGTGTNSPLHF. CDR3 in DNA: TGTGCCAGCAGCTTAGCAATCGGGACAGGAACCAATTCACCCCTCCACTTT.

The J gene is TRBJ1-1, the V gene TRBV29-1, with 8 nucleotides matching TRBD1. V trimming: 2 bases; J trimming: 5 bases; junction bases outside the gene matches: 4. Germline-derived CDR1 and CDR2 are SQVTM and ANQGSEA. CDR3 length: 13 residues. CDR3 loop: CSVEQGADTEAFF. Written as DNA, the CDR3 is TGCAGCGTTGAACAGGGGGCGGATACTGAAGCTTTCTTT.